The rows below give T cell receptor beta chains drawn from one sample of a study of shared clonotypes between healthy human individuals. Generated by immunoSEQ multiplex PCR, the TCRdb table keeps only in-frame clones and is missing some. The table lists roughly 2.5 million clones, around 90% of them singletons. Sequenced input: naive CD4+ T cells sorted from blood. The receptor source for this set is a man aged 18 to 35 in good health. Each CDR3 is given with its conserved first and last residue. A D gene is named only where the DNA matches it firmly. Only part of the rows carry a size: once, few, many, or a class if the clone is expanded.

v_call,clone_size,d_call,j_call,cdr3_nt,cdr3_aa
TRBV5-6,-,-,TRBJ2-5,TGTGCCAGCAGCTTGCAGGTAGGGGAGACCCAGTACTTC,CASSLQVGETQYF
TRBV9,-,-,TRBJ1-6,TGTGCCAGCAGCCCTACAGGGTCCAGGTCCTATAATTCACCCCTCCACTTT,CASSPTGSRSYNSPLHF
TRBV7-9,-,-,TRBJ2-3,TGTGCCAGCAGCTTAGGCAAGGGCACAGATACGCAGTATTTT,CASSLGKGTDTQYF
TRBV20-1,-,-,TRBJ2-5,TGCAGTGTTCCAGGTCCGGAGACCCAGTACTTC,CSVPGPETQYF
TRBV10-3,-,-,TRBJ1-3,TGTGCCATCAGTGAAACAGAGTCCAAAGGAAACACCATATATTTT,CAISETESKGNTIYF
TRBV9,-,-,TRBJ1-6,TGTGCCAGCAGCGTAGACGGTAGTTCACCCCTCCACTTT,CASSVDGSSPLHF
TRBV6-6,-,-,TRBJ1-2,TGTGCCAGCAGTTGGGGACTTAAGGGCTACACCTTC,CASSWGLKGYTF
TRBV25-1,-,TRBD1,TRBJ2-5,TGTGCCAGCAGTGAATGGAGGACAGGCAAAGAGACCCAGTACTTC,CASSEWRTGKETQYF
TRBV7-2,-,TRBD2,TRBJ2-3,TGTGCCAGCAGCTCCTATAGCGGGAGCGGCGATACGCAGTATTTT,CASSSYSGSGDTQYF
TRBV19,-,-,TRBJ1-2,TGTGCCAGTTCAGACAGAAACTATGGCTACACCTTC,CASSDRNYGYTF
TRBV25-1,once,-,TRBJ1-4,TGTGCCAGCAGCCGGGCCCTGATTGGAAAACTGTTTTTT,CASSRALIGKLFF
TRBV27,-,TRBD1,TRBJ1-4,TGTGCCAGCAGTTTAAGGGGACAGGGTCCCGAAAAACTGTTTTTT,CASSLRGQGPEKLFF
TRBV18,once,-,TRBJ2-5,TGTGCCAGCTCACGAGGTACACAAGAGACCCAGTACTTC,CASSRGTQETQYF
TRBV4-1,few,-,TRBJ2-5,TGCGCCAGCAGCCACCCTGGACTCGTAGAGACCCAGTACTTC,CASSHPGLVETQYF
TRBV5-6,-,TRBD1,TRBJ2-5,TGTGCCAGCAGCTATATTCCCGGGACAGGAGAGACCCAGTACTTC,CASSYIPGTGETQYF
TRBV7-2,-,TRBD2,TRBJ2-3,TGTGCCAGCAGCTCCCCTACTAGCGGGAGAGCAGATACGCAGTATTTT,CASSSPTSGRADTQYF
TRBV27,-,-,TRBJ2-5,TGTGCCAGCAGTTTAACCGGCCCCCAAGAGACCCAGTACTTC,CASSLTGPQETQYF
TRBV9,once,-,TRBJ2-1,TGTGCCAGCAGCGTAGGTGGACAGAAAGTCAATGAGCAGTTCTTC,CASSVGGQKVNEQFF
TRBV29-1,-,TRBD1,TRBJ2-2,TGCAGCGTTGCCCATACAACAGGGGGGTTCACCGGGGAGCTGTTTTTT,CSVAHTTGGFTGELFF
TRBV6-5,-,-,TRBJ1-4,TGTGCCAGCAGTTACTCGGGTGCAACTAATGAAAAACTGTTTTTT,CASSYSGATNEKLFF
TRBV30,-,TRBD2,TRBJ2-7,TGTGCCTGGAGTGTGGGTAGCGGGGGCGAGCAGTACTTC,CAWSVGSGGEQYF
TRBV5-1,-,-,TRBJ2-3,TGCGCCAGCAGCTTGCGCACTCTAGCTAGCACAGATACGCAGTATTTT,CASSLRTLASTDTQYF
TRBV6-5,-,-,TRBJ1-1,TGTGCCAGCAGTCAAAATAACCTAGGGAACACTGAAGCTTTCTTT,CASSQNNLGNTEAFF
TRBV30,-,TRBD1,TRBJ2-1,TGTGCCTGGAGTTTGTTAAGGGGGCCCGCCAATGAGCAGTTCTTC,CAWSLLRGPANEQFF
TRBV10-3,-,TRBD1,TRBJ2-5,TGTGCCACAGATTCAGGGGGTCGGGAGACCCAGTACTTC,CATDSGGRETQYF
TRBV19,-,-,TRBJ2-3,TGTGCCAGTAGTATACCCGCGGGGGATACGCAGTATTTT,CASSIPAGDTQYF
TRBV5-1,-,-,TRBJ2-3,TGCGCCAGCAGCTTGGTTTTGCAGGGGAGCACAGATACGCAGTATTTT,CASSLVLQGSTDTQYF
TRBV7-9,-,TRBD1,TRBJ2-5,TGTGCCAGCAGCGTAACCGGGACAGGGAGAGAGACCCAGTACTTC,CASSVTGTGRETQYF
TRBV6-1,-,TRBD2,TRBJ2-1,TGTGCCAGCAGTGAAAACCTAGCGGGGGTTGGTGAGCAGTTCTTC,CASSENLAGVGEQFF
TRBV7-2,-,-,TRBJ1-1,TGTGCCAGCAGCTTATCGTACAGTAGTAACACTGAAGCTTTCTTT,CASSLSYSSNTEAFF
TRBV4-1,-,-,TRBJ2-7,TGCGCCAGCAGCCGAACCGGGACCACGACCTACGAGCAGTACTTC,CASSRTGTTTYEQYF
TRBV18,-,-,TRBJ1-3,TGTGCCAGCTCACCGTCCTCCACCTACGGGGTGGCTGGAAACACCATATATTTT,CASSPSSTYGVAGNTIYF
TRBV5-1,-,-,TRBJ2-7,TGCGCCAGCAGCTTGGACTCGGGGGCCTACGAGCAGTACTTC,CASSLDSGAYEQYF
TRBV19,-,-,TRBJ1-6,TGTGCCAGTAGTATAGGGGCAGCCGGGCTGAGTTTCTCCTATAATTCACCCCTCCACTTT,CASSIGAAGLSFSYNSPLHF
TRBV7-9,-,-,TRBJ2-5,TGTGCCAGCAGCGCCTACCGTGGTCGGGCTGAGACCCAGTACTTC,CASSAYRGRAETQYF
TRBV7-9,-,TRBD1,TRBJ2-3,TGTGCCAGCAGGCAGGGGGCTAGGACAGATACGCAGTATTTT,CASRQGARTDTQYF
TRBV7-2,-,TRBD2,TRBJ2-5,TGTGCCAGCAGCCGGCTTTGGAGCGGGAGAACAGAGACCCAGTACTTC,CASSRLWSGRTETQYF
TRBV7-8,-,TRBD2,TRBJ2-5,TGTGCCAGCAGCTTCCGGACTAGCGGGAGTCAAGAGACCCAGTACTTC,CASSFRTSGSQETQYF
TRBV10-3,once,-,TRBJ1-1,TGTGCCATCAGTGAAATGGGAGGGGGGGTAACTGAAGCTTTCTTT,CAISEMGGGVTEAFF
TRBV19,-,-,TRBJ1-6,TGTGCCAGTAGTATAGCAGCGAAGGCAAATTCACCCCTCCACTTT,CASSIAAKANSPLHF
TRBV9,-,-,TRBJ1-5,TGTGCCAGCAGCGTAGGGGACAATCAGCCCCAGCATTTT,CASSVGDNQPQHF
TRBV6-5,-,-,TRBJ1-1,TGTGCCAGCAGACCGTTTTTAGGGGGAACTGAAGCTTTCTTT,CASRPFLGGTEAFF
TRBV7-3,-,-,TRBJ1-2,TGTGCCAGCAGCTTAGCGGGGCAGAACTATGGCTACACCTTC,CASSLAGQNYGYTF
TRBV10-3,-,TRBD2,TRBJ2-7,TGTGCCATCAGTGAGTCGACTGCAGCTAGCGGGATGACCTACGAGCAGTACTTC,CAISESTAASGMTYEQYF
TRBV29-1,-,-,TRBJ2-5,TGCAGCGCCGGTTCCGGGGAGACCCAGTACTTC,CSAGSGETQYF
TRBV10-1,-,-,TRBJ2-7,TGCGCCAGCAGTGAGTCCGGCAGGGGTTACGAGCAGTACTTC,CASSESGRGYEQYF
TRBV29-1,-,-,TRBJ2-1,TGCAGCGTTAGCAGCTCCTACAATGAGCAGTTCTTC,CSVSSSYNEQFF
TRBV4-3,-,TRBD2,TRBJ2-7,TGCGCCAGCAGCCAAGATAAACCCGGACTAGCGGGAGGGGAGGGCTACGAGCAGTACTTC,CASSQDKPGLAGGEGYEQYF
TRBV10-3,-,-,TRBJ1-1,TGTGCCATCAGGAGGGGGTCGGACACTGAAGCTTTCTTT,CAIRRGSDTEAFF
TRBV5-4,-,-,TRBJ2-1,TGTGCCAGCAGCATCCGGTTTTACAATGAGCAGTTCTTC,CASSIRFYNEQFF
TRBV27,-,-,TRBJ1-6,TGTGCCAGCAGTCCGGACTTGGTGGGTAATTCACCCCTCCACTTT,CASSPDLVGNSPLHF
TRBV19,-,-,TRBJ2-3,TGTGCCAGTAGTATAGACGGGGGATCTGGGGGCACAGATACGCAGTATTTT,CASSIDGGSGGTDTQYF
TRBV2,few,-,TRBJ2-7,TGTGCCAGCCGGATGACAGGCTACGAGCAGTACTTC,CASRMTGYEQYF